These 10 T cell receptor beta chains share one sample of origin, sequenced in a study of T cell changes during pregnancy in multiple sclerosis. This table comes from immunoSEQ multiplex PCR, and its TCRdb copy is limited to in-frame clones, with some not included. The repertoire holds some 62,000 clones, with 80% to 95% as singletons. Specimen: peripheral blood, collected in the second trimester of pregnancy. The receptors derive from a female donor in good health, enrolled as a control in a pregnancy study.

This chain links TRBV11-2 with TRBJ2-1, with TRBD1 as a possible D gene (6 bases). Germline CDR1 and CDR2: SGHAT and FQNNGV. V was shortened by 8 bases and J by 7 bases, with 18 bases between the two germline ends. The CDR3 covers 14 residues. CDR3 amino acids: CASLLGAFDNEQFF. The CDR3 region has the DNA TGTGCCAGCCTCCTGGGGGCCTTTGATAATGAGCAGTTCTTC.

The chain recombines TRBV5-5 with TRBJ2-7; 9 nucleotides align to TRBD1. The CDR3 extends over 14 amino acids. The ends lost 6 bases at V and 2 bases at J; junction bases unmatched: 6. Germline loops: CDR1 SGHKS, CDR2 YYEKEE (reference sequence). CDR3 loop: CASKNRQGAYEQYF. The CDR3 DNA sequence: TGTGCCAGCAAAAATAGACAGGGGGCCTACGAGCAGTACTTC.

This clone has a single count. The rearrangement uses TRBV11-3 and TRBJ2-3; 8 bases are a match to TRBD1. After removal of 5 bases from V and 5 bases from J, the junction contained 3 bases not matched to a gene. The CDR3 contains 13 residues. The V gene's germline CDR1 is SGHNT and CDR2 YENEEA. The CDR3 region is CASSQGALDTQYF. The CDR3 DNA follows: TGTGCCAGCAGCCAGGGGGCGTTAGATACGCAGTATTTT.

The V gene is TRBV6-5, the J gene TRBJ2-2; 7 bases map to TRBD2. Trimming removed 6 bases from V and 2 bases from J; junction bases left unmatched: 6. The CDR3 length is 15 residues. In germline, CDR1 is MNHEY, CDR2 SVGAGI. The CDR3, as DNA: TGTGCCAGCAGGGCGGCTAGCGGAAACACCGGGGAGCTGTTTTTT. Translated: CASRAASGNTGELFF.

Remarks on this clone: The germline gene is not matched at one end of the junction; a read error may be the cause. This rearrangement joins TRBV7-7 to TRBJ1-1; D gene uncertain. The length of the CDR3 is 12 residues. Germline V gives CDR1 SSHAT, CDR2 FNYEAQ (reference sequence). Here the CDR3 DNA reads TGTGCTAGCAGCCCCATACGGGGTGAAGCTTTCTTT. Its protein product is CASSPIRGEAFF.

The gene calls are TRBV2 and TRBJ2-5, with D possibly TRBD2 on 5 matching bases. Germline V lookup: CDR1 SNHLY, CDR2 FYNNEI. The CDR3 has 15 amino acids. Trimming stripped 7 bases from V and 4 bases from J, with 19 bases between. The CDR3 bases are TGTGCCAGCACCCCGGAAGGGAGTTCTAGAGAGACCCAGTACTTC. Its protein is CASTPEGSSRETQYF. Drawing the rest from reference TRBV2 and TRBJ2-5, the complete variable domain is EPEVTQTPSHQVTQMGQEVILRCVPISNHLYFYWYRQILGQKVEFLVSFYNNEISEKSEIFDDQFSVERPDGSNFTLKIRSTKLEDSAMYFCASTPEGSSRETQYFGPGTRLLVL.

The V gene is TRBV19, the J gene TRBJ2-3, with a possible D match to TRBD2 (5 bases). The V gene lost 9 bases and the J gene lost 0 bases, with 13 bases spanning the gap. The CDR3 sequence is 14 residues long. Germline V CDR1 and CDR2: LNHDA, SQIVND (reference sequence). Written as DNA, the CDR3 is TGTGCCAGCCGGCGGGCAGGAAGCACAGATACGCAGTATTTT. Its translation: CASRRAGSTDTQYF.

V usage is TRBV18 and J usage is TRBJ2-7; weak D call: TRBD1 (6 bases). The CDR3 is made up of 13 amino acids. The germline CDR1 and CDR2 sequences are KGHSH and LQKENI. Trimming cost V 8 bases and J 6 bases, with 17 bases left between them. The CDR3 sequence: CASASVQGSEQYF. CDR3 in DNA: TGTGCCAGCGCCTCCGTACAGGGAAGCGAGCAGTACTTC. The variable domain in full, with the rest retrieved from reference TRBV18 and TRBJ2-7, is NAGVMQNPRHLVRRRGQEARLRCSPMKGHSHVYWYRQLPEEGLKFMVYLQKENIIDESGMPKERFSAEFPKEGPSILRIQQVVRGDSAAYFCASASVQGSEQYFGPGTRLTVT.

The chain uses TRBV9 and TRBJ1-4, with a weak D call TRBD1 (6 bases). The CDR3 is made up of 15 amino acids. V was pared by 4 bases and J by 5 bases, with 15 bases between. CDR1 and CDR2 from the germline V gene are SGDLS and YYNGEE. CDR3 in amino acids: CASSSTGRGNEKLFF. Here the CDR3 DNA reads TGTGCCAGCAGCTCGACGGGAAGGGGGAATGAAAAACTGTTTTTT.

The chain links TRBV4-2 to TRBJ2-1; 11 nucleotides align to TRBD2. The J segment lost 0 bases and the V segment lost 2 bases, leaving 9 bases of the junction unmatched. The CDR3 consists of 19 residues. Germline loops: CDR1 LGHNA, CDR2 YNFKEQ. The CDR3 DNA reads TGTGCCAGCAGCCAAACCGGTCTAGCGGGGGGAAGCTCCTACAATGAGCAGTTCTTC. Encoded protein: CASSQTGLAGGSSYNEQFF.